This T cell receptor (beta chain) was profiled in a study of T cell repertoires in cytomegalovirus infection. Looking at the study overall: CMV epitopes, recently identified HLA-C-restricted and well-studied HLA-B-restricted, were used. Findings and limits, study-wide: Carriers of CMV and the relevant HLA type were discriminated by public TCR beta frequency.

This clonotype was seen only a few times. What it binds is unknown. MiXCR was run by TCRdb on the reads, yielding one entry per CDR3 protein. The sample has about 330,000 distinct CDR3 sequences; approximately 35% are singletons. The CDR3 extends over 18 amino acids. Germline lookup yields CDR1 SGHTA and CDR2 FQGNSA. With V trimmed by 5 bases and J by 4 bases, 12 bases remained unmatched. The TCR sequence derives from a human donor in good health (CMV status not recorded). Some clones in this sample may be carry-over from other donors' samples. The source was cultured PBMCs, collected from culture after CMV antigen stimulation. The chain uses TRBV7-2 and TRBJ2-2, with TRBD1 matching 11 bases. CDR3 DNA: TGTGCCAGCAGCCTAAAAGTTTCCGGGACAGGGGGCACCGGGGAGCTGTTTTTT. Residues: CASSLKVSGTGGTGELFF.